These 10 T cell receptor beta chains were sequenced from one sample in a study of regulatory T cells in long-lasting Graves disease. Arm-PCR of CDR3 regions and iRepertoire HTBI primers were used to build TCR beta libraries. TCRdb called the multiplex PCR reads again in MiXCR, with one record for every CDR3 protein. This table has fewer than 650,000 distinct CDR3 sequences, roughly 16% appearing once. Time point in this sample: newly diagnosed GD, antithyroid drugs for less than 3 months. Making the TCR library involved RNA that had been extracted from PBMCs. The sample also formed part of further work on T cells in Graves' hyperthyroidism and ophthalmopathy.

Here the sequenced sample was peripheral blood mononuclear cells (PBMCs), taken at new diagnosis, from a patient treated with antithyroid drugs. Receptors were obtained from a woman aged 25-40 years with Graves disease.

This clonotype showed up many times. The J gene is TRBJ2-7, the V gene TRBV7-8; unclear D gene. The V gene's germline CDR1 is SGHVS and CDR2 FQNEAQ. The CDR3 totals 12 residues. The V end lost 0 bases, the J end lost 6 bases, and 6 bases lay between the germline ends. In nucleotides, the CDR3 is TGTGCCAGCAGCTTAGCCGTGGTCGAGCAGTACTTC. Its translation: CASSLAVVEQYF. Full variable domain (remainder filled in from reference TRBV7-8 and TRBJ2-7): GAGVSQSPRYKVAKRGQDVALRCDPISGHVSLFWYQQALGQGPEFLTYFQNEAQLDKSGLPSDRFFAERPEGSVSTLKIQRTQQEDSAVYLCASSLAVVEQYFGPGTRLTVT.

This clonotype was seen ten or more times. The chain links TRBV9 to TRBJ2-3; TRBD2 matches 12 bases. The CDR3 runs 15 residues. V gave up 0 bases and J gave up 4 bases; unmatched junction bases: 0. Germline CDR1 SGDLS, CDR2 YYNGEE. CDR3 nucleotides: TGTGCCAGCAGCGTAGGACTAGCGGGAGCAGATACGCAGTATTTT. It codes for CASSVGLAGADTQYF. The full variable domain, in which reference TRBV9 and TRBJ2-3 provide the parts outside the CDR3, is DSGVTQTPKHLITATGQRVTLRCSPRSGDLSVYWYQQSLDQGLQFLIQYYNGEERAKGNILERFSAQQFPDLHSELNLSSLELGDSALYFCASSVGLAGADTQYFGPGTRLTVL.

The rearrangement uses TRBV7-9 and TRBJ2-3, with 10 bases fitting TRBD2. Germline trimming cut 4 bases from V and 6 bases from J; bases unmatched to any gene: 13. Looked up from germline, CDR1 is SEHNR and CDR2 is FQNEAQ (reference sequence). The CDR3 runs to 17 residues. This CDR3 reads CASSSPLAGDPRDTQYF. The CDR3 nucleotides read TGTGCCAGCAGCTCCCCTCTAGCGGGAGATCCAAGGGATACGCAGTATTTT.

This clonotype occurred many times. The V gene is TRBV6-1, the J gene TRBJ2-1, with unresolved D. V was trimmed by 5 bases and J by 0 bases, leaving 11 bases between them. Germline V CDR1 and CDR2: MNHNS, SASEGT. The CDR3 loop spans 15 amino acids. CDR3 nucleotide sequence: TGTGCCAGCAGTCCCTCGGGCCGCTCCTACAATGAGCAGTTCTTC. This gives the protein CASSPSGRSYNEQFF.

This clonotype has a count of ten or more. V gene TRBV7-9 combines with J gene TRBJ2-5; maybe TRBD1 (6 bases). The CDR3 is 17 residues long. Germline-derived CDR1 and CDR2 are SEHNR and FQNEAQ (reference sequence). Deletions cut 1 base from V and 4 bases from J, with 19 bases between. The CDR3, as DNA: TGTGCCAGCAGCTTAGATCGTATGGGAGTGACAGGAGAGACCCAGTACTTC. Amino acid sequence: CASSLDRMGVTGETQYF.

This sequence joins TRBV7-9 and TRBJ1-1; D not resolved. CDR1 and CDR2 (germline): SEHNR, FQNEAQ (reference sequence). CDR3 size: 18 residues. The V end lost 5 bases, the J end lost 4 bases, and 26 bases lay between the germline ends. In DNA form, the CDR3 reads TGTGCCAGCAGCGAAACTCCTAAACAGCTAATCCGGGTCACTGAAGCTTTCTTT. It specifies CASSETPKQLIRVTEAFF.

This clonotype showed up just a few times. The CDR3 here is CASSEWGEEKLFF. The CDR3 region has the DNA TGTGCCAGCAGTGAATGGGGGGAGGAAAAACTGTTTTTT. The chain uses TRBV2 and TRBJ1-4, with D possibly TRBD1 on 5 matching bases. The V and J ends lost 2 bases and 8 bases respectively, with 9 bases between them. The CDR3 runs 13 residues. Germline CDR1 is SNHLY and CDR2 is FYNNEI.

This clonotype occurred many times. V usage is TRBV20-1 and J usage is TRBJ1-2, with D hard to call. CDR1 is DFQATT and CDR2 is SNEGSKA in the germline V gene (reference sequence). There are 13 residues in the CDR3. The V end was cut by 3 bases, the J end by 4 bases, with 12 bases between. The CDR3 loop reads CSASGDYGYGYTF. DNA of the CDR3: TGCAGTGCTAGTGGGGATTACGGCTATGGCTACACCTTC.

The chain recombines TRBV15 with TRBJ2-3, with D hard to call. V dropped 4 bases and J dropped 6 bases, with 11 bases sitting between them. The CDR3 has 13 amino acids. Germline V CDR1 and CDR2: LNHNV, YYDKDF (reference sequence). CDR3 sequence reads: CATSMDRKDTQYF. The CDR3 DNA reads TGTGCCACCAGCATGGACCGAAAGGATACGCAGTATTTT.

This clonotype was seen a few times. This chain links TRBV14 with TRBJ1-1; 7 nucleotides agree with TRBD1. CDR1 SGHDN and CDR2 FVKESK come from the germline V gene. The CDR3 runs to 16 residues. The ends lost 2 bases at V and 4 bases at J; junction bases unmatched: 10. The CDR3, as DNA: TGTGCCAGCAGCCAAATTGTTGCACAGGGGTTCACTGAAGCTTTCTTT. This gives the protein CASSQIVAQGFTEAFF.